This entry is about one T cell receptor (beta chain). The record originates from a study of blood T cell repertoires in COVID-19. The V end was cut by 1 base, the J end by 4 bases, with 8 bases between. Germline V lookup: CDR1 SEHNR, CDR2 FQNEAQ (reference sequence). CDR3 length: 14 amino acids. How the authors handled the data: Cell counts per sample came from amplifying reference gene primers. Repertoires were generated with immunoSEQ multiplex PCR, while TCRdb's copy carries only in-frame clones and drops some. The V and J calls and clone size are taken from that table; D and trimming were inferred from the DNA. Seen here are 120,000 to 150,000 clones, around 88% observed once, and the top ten hold approximately 1.4%.

Sequenced material: peripheral blood. The V gene is TRBV7-9, the J gene TRBJ2-1; D is undetermined. This TCR derives from a woman between 55 and 75 years old with acute or convalescent COVID-19. The CDR3 DNA is TGTGCCAGCAGCTTAGTGTCGCTATACAATGAGCAGTTCTTC. Amino acid sequence: CASSLVSLYNEQFF.